These 13 T cell receptor beta chains share one sample of origin, sequenced in a study of CD8+ T cells in alopecia areata. Sequencing used cDNA as its template, made by extracting RNA and reverse transcribing it. Sequenced by immunoSEQ multiplex PCR; TCRdb stores in-frame clones only, minus some. The sample carries about 190,000 clones, roughly 61% recorded once. Described treatment: oral pan-JAK inhibitor, 5-10 mg twice daily. Source: CD8+ T cells sorted from blood, taken at week 24, from a patient treated with tofacitinib. The receptors come from a human donor with alopecia areata.

The rearrangement joins TRBV30 to TRBJ1-1; D is perhaps TRBD1 (5 bases). The CDR3 runs 12 residues. Germline CDR1 is GTSNPN and CDR2 is SVGIG (reference sequence). The CDR3 sequence: CACRGVNTEAFF. CDR3 in DNA: TGTGCATGTCGAGGGGTAAACACTGAAGCTTTCTTT.

V gene TRBV12-2 combines with J gene TRBJ2-1; TRBD2 is the table's D call, not checked against the DNA. TRBV12-2 is a pseudogene. The CDR3 contains 16 residues. The CDR3 region is CASRFRTSGAYNEQFF. CDR3 nucleotides: TGTGCAAGTCGCTTTCGGACTAGCGGGGCTTACAATGAGCAGTTCTTC.

The genes are TRBV15 and TRBJ1-5; D ambiguous. Germline V CDR1 and CDR2: LNHNV, YYDKDF (reference sequence). Trimming left V 0 bases short and J 0 bases short, with 9 bases between. This CDR3 is 16 amino acids long. CDR3 sequence: CATSREEFRSNQPQHF. In nucleotides, the CDR3 is TGTGCCACCAGCAGAGAGGAGTTCCGTAGCAATCAGCCCCAGCATTTT.

Here the CDR3 DNA reads TGTGCCAGCAGTGAAAGTCGAGGGGAAGAGACCCAGTACTTC. Its protein is CASSESRGEETQYF. The rearrangement joins TRBV2 to TRBJ2-5; D might be TRBD1 or TRBD2, each matching 5 bases. Germline assignment: CDR1 SNHLY and CDR2 FYNNEI. V was cut by 2 bases and J by 3 bases, with 10 bases left in between. The CDR3 totals 14 residues. Combining the CDR3 with reference TRBV2 and TRBJ2-5 gives the whole variable domain EPEVTQTPSHQVTQMGQEVILRCVPISNHLYFYWYRQILGQKVEFLVSFYNNEISEKSEIFDDQFSVERPDGSNFTLKIRSTKLEDSAMYFCASSESRGEETQYFGPGTRLLVL.

The chain has TRBV27 and TRBJ1-1; D remains unclear. Trimming cost V 8 bases and J 4 bases, with 20 bases left between them. The germline V gene encodes CDR1 MNHEY and CDR2 SMNVEV (reference sequence). This CDR3 is 15 amino acids long. The CDR3 sequence is CASSLEFGVSTEAFF. The CDR3 DNA reads as TGTGCCAGCTCCCTGGAATTCGGGGTGAGCACTGAAGCTTTCTTT.

This clone was seen a handful of times. The chain combines TRBV5-1 with TRBJ2-3, with D uncertain. The CDR3 extends over 11 amino acids. Per the germline V gene, CDR1 is SGHRS and CDR2 is YFSETQ. Trimming left V 5 bases short and J 3 bases short, with 4 bases between. For the CDR3, the DNA is TGCGCCAGCAGATTAACAGATACGCAGTATTTT. Its translation: CASRLTDTQYF.

This rearrangement joins TRBV19 to TRBJ1-5; unclear D gene. The CDR3 consists of 16 residues. V shed 3 bases and J shed 6 bases, with 18 bases lying between them. The germline V gene has CDR1 LNHDA and CDR2 SQIVND (reference sequence). CDR3 sequence reads: CASSMGGRARFQPQHF. The CDR3 bases are TGTGCCAGTAGTATGGGCGGAAGGGCCCGGTTTCAGCCCCAGCATTTT.

The V call is TRBV5-6, the J call TRBJ2-1; D possibly corresponds to TRBD1 (6 bases). CDR1 is SGHDT and CDR2 is YYEEEE in the germline V gene. V was cut by 9 bases and J by 7 bases, with 20 bases left in between. The length of the CDR3 is 14 residues. CDR3 residues: CATKTGIGTNEQFF. The CDR3 region has the DNA TGTGCCACCAAGACAGGCATTGGGACAAATGAGCAGTTCTTC.

V is TRBV19 and J is TRBJ2-7; weak D call: TRBD2 (5 bases). Looked up from germline, CDR1 is LNHDA and CDR2 is SQIVND (reference sequence). The CDR3 consists of 11 residues. V lost 8 bases and J 3 bases, leaving 8 bases between the germline ends. The CDR3 sequence: CASSGDYEQYF. DNA of the CDR3: TGTGCCAGTTCCGGGGACTACGAGCAGTACTTC.

This clone turned up a few times. The chain couples TRBV23-1 to TRBJ2-1, with D possibly being TRBD2 (6 bases). TRBV23-1 is assigned to the ORF class and has an uncertain function. The germline V and J ends were trimmed by 4 bases and 4 bases, with 17 bases remaining between them. The CDR3 sequence is 16 residues long. CDR3 nucleotide sequence: TGCGCCAGCAGTCGAGACGGGGGTGCCCTTTACAATGAGCAGTTCTTC. This gives the protein CASSRDGGALYNEQFF.

The V gene is TRBV2, the J gene TRBJ2-4; D is possibly TRBD2 (6 bases). From germline, CDR1 is SNHLY and CDR2 FYNNEI. V was pared by 3 bases and J by 0 bases, with 12 bases between. The CDR3 covers 16 residues. CDR3 region: CASSDQRVIAKNIQYF. For the CDR3, the DNA is TGTGCCAGCAGTGATCAGCGGGTGATAGCCAAAAACATTCAGTACTTC.

This clone was picked up a small number of times. The chain links TRBV5-1 to TRBJ2-1, with 8 bases matching TRBD2. V was clipped by 9 bases and J by 7 bases; unmatched bases: 12. Per germline, CDR1 SGHRS and CDR2 YFSETQ. The CDR3 has 14 amino acids. The CDR3 DNA sequence: TGCGCCACCAAATTTAGCGGGGAGCTGAATGAGCAGTTCTTC. It is translated as CATKFSGELNEQFF.

This clone was counted between two and nine times. Other DNA sequences in the sample encode the same CDR3. The gene calls are TRBV29-1 and TRBJ2-1; D is uncertain. The CDR3 totals 11 residues. The V end was cut by 4 bases, the J end by 4 bases, with 5 bases between. Germline-derived CDR1 and CDR2 are SQVTM and ANQGSEA. The CDR3 protein is CSVVGYNEQFF. In DNA, the CDR3 is TGCAGCGTTGTGGGGTACAATGAGCAGTTCTTC.